The 8 T cell receptor beta chains reported below all come from one sample, sequenced in a study of blood T cell repertoires in COVID-19. TCRdb's copy holds only in-frame clones and misses some; the assay was immunoSEQ multiplex PCR. The sample carries around 290,000 clones, 85% to 90% recorded once. The sample comprised peripheral blood. Receptors originate from a man aged 35-49 years with acute or convalescent COVID-19.

This clone has just one count. J is TRBJ2-1 and V is TRBV5-1; possible D gene TRBD2, 5 bases. The V and J ends lost 7 bases and 9 bases respectively, with 23 bases between them. This CDR3 is 15 amino acids long. CDR1 SGHRS and CDR2 YFSETQ come from the germline V gene. Here the CDR3 reads CASEIVGDAGGEQFF. The CDR3 DNA is TGCGCCAGCGAGATCGTTGGCGATGCCGGAGGTGAGCAGTTCTTC.

The gene calls are TRBV28 and TRBJ1-1, with D possibly being TRBD1 (6 bases). The CDR3 is 14 residues long. V was trimmed by 5 bases and J by 5 bases, leaving 15 bases between them. Germline CDR1 MDHEN, CDR2 SYDVKM. The CDR3 DNA reads as TGTGCCAGCAGTACTAACAGGGTCTGGACTGAAGCTTTCTTT. Its translation: CASSTNRVWTEAFF.

V gene TRBV15 combines with J gene TRBJ1-2, with TRBD1 matching over 7 bases. V trimming: 0 bases; J trimming: 4 bases; junction bases outside the gene matches: 17. From germline, CDR1 is LNHNV and CDR2 YYDKDF (reference sequence). This CDR3 comprises 19 residues. The CDR3 here is CATSRDGGQKSDPFYGYTF. CDR3 coding DNA: TGTGCCACCAGCAGAGATGGGGGACAGAAGTCCGATCCCTTCTATGGCTACACCTTC.

This rearrangement joins TRBV4-1 to TRBJ2-2, with 9 nucleotides matching TRBD1. Germline-derived CDR1 and CDR2 are MGHRA and YSYEKL. V lost 1 base and J lost 5; bases outside the gene matches: 8. The CDR3 extends over 17 amino acids. The CDR3 DNA follows: TGCGCCAGCAGCCAAGGTCCGACAGGGGGAAGGACCGGGGAGCTGTTTTTT. Protein sequence: CASSQGPTGGRTGELFF.

The CDR3 nucleotides read TGTGCCATCAGTGAGTCTCAGTCCGATGAGCAGTTCTTC. Its protein product is CAISESQSDEQFF. The chain combines TRBV10-3 with TRBJ2-1; D remains ambiguous. CDR3 length equals 13 residues. Trimming left V 0 bases short and J 8 bases short, with 8 bases between. Germline CDR1 ENHRY, CDR2 SYGVKD.

The V gene is TRBV4-1, the J gene TRBJ2-4; a weak D match, TRBD2 (5 bases). The CDR3 consists of 15 residues. Trimming pared 2 bases from V and 8 bases from J, leaving 16 bases between. CDR1 and CDR2 (germline): MGHRA, YSYEKL. CDR3 in amino acids: CASSQQVAEADIQYF. CDR3 in DNA: TGCGCCAGCAGCCAACAAGTCGCGGAGGCGGACATTCAGTACTTC.

The gene calls are TRBV12-3 or TRBV12-4 and TRBJ2-7; a weak D match, TRBD1 (5 bases). The CDR3 covers 13 residues. The V gene lost 6 bases and the J gene lost 3 bases, with 12 bases spanning the gap. CDR3 amino acids: CASSWGAHYEQYF. The DNA for the CDR3 is TGTGCCAGCAGCTGGGGCGCCCACTACGAGCAGTACTTC.

Here the CDR3 reads CAWRLQGDYGYTF. DNA for the CDR3: TGTGCCTGGAGGCTACAGGGGGACTATGGCTACACCTTC. The chain recombines TRBV30 with TRBJ1-2; TRBD1 matches at 8 bases. CDR1 and CDR2 from the germline V gene are GTSNPN and SVGIG (reference sequence). The CDR3 has 13 residues. Trimming cost V 3 bases and J 3 bases; bases outside gene matches: 3.